Sequencing of this T cell receptor beta chain was carried out in a study of T-cell reconstitution after alpha-beta-depleted transplantation in children. This clonotype was seen more than once but under ten times. Library preparation (for TCRbeta) was performed with unique molecular identifiers. TCRdb used MiXCR to reprocess the PCR reads, holding one entry per CDR3 protein. In the table there are a few hundred thousand distinct CDR3 sequences, about a tenth of which are singletons. Per the germline V gene, CDR1 is SGHVS and CDR2 is FQNEAQ. Trimming took off 3 bases at V and 3 bases at J, with 15 bases between the two ends. The CDR3 length is 15 residues.

The source material was PBMCs from the stem cell graft donor, sampled from the stem cell graft. This sequence was found in a human donor who donated a stem cell graft to a child with acute lymphoblastic leukemia. The J gene is TRBJ2-7, the V gene TRBV7-8; TRBD1 or TRBD2 may be the D gene (5 bases each). The CDR3, as DNA: TGTGCCAGCAGCTTCGGGGCACCCCATCTCTACGAGCAGTACTTC. As protein: CASSFGAPHLYEQYF.